The 26 T cell receptor beta chains reported below all come from one sample, sequenced in a study of T-cell memory formation after mild COVID-19. TCRdb passed the 5' RACE reads through MiXCR, listing each CDR3 protein once. The sample shows some 160,000 distinct CDR3 sequences, roughly 31% of them seen only once. The sequencing input was PBMCs or a T cell subset sorted from them (not recorded which). Receptors originate from an adult woman who had mild COVID-19 (a few samples of this study predate the infection). Cell type and time point are not known.

This clonotype was seen a handful of times. The rearrangement links TRBV15 to TRBJ2-3; possible D gene TRBD2, 5 bases. V gave up 6 bases and J gave up 2 bases, with 18 bases separating them. This CDR3 is 16 amino acids long. Per germline, CDR1 LNHNV and CDR2 YYDKDF (reference sequence). In nucleotides, the CDR3 is TGTGCCACCAGTAGATATAGCGTTACGTTCACAGATACGCAGTATTTT. Its protein is CATSRYSVTFTDTQYF.

This clonotype has a count of ten or more. Written as DNA, the CDR3 is TGCAGTGCTCCAGACAGGGACCTGGGCTACGAGCAGTACTTC. Translating gives CSAPDRDLGYEQYF. The chain recombines TRBV20-1 with TRBJ2-7, with TRBD1 matching over 7 bases. The germline V gene encodes CDR1 DFQATT and CDR2 SNEGSKA (reference sequence). Trimming cost V 5 bases and J 3 bases; bases outside gene matches: 10. The CDR3 covers 14 residues.

The table lists this clonotype with a few counts. The chain employs TRBV20-1 and TRBJ1-1; TRBD1 might be the D (6 bases). Trimming removed 0 bases at V and 7 bases at J, with 18 bases between. The length of the CDR3 is 15 residues. Germline V gene data show CDR1 as DFQATT and CDR2 as SNEGSKA (reference sequence). The CDR3 sequence is CSARDKGRRGGEAFF. Here the CDR3 DNA reads TGCAGTGCTAGAGATAAGGGACGAAGGGGGGGTGAAGCTTTCTTT.

The rearrangement joins TRBV4-1 to TRBJ2-7, with D perhaps given as TRBD1 or TRBD2 (5 bases each). V was clipped by 4 bases and J by 5 bases, with 18 bases between them. CDR1 MGHRA and CDR2 YSYEKL come from the germline V gene. This CDR3 contains 15 residues. CDR3 nucleotides: TGCGCCAGCAGCCGACAAGGAGCAGGGACCGACGAGCAGTACTTC. Translated: CASSRQGAGTDEQYF.

The sample holds a few counts of this clonotype. This sequence joins TRBV6-6 and TRBJ1-2, with 7 positions matching TRBD1. The CDR3 totals 12 residues. V gave up 9 bases and J gave up 2 bases; unmatched junction bases: 3. CDR1 and CDR2 (germline): MNHNY, SVGAGI (reference sequence). The CDR3 is CASTQGNYGYTF. The CDR3 DNA reads as TGTGCCAGTACACAGGGGAACTATGGCTACACCTTC.

The chain combines TRBV2 with TRBJ2-1; tentatively, D is TRBD2 (6 bases). In germline, CDR1 is SNHLY, CDR2 FYNNEI. This CDR3 is 14 amino acids long. V was pared by 6 bases and J by 7 bases, with 16 bases between. The CDR3 sequence is CASSKRPGGNEQFF. For the CDR3, the DNA is TGTGCCAGCAGCAAGCGGCCTGGGGGGAATGAGCAGTTCTTC. Full variable domain (missing parts from reference TRBV2 and TRBJ2-1): EPEVTQTPSHQVTQMGQEVILRCVPISNHLYFYWYRQILGQKVEFLVSFYNNEISEKSEIFDDQFSVERPDGSNFTLKIRSTKLEDSAMYFCASSKRPGGNEQFFGPGTRLTVL.

The V gene is TRBV20-1, the J gene TRBJ1-3, with D tentatively TRBD1 (5 bases). Germline loops: CDR1 DFQATT, CDR2 SNEGSKA (reference sequence). The V and J ends lost 2 bases and 0 bases respectively, with 8 bases between them. CDR3 size: 14 residues. The CDR3 here is CSARTDTSGNTIYF. The CDR3 bases are TGCAGTGCTAGAACGGACACCTCTGGAAACACCATATATTTT.

The J gene is TRBJ2-7, the V gene TRBV6-1, with TRBD1 as a possible D gene (5 bases). Trimming took 3 bases from V and 0 from J, leaving 9 bases between them. CDR1 and CDR2 from the germline V gene are MNHNS and SASEGT. The CDR3 is made up of 14 amino acids. The CDR3 coding sequence is TGTGCCAGCAGTGATCCAGGACACTCCTACGAGCAGTACTTC. Translating gives CASSDPGHSYEQYF.

A few counts support this clonotype. The chain recombines TRBV7-9 with TRBJ1-2; 7 nucleotides match TRBD1. CDR3 length equals 15 residues. With V trimmed by 1 base and J by 6 bases, 8 bases remained unmatched. CDR1 is SEHNR, CDR2 FQNEAQ, per germline (reference sequence). CDR3 DNA: TGTGCCAGCAGCTTAGGTGGGACAGCAGGGGATGGCTACACCTTC. As protein: CASSLGGTAGDGYTF.

V is TRBV27 and J is TRBJ1-2; TRBD1 matches at 7 bases. The CDR3 is 14 residues long. Trimming took 4 bases from V and 8 from J; bases not matched to a gene: 10. Germline loops: CDR1 MNHEY, CDR2 SMNVEV (reference sequence). The CDR3 region has the DNA TGTGCCAGCAGTTCAAGACAGGGAAAGGGCGGCTACACCTTC. It encodes CASSSRQGKGGYTF.

The chain combines TRBV11-2 with TRBJ2-2; 15 positions match TRBD2. Germline V gene sequence: CDR1 SGHAT, CDR2 FQNNGV. With 5 bases clipped from V and 7 bases from J, the junction kept 5 bases outside the gene matches. The CDR3 length is 16 residues. The DNA of the CDR3 is TGTGCCAGCAGCCTGGGACTAGCGGGAGGTATCGGGGAGCTGTTTTTT. It encodes CASSLGLAGGIGELFF.

The V call is TRBV4-2, the J call TRBJ1-6; 9 bases match TRBD1. After removal of 4 bases from V and 8 bases from J, the junction contained 9 bases not matched to a gene. CDR1 and CDR2 from the germline V gene are LGHNA and YNFKEQ. The CDR3 sequence is 16 residues long. CDR3 sequence: CASSPTWDRADSPLHF. CDR3 coding DNA: TGTGCCAGCAGCCCCACGTGGGACAGGGCGGATTCACCCCTCCACTTT.

In its sample, this clonotype was seen many times. This chain uses TRBV10-3 with TRBJ1-6; 8 positions match TRBD1. The ends lost 10 bases at V and 8 bases at J; junction bases unmatched: 7. The V gene's germline CDR1 is ENHRY and CDR2 SYGVKD. There are 13 residues in the CDR3. The CDR3 protein is CATATGGDSPLHF. CDR3 DNA: TGTGCCACCGCTACAGGGGGTGATTCACCCCTCCACTTT.

This clonotype was detected a few times. J is TRBJ2-7 and V is TRBV18, with 15 bases matching TRBD2. The germline gives CDR1 KGHSH, CDR2 LQKENI. J was trimmed by 0 bases and V by 5 bases; bases with no gene match: 8. The CDR3 runs 18 residues. The CDR3 reads CASSSPGLAGGSSYEQYF. The CDR3, as DNA: TGTGCCAGCTCATCCCCGGGACTAGCGGGAGGTTCCTCCTACGAGCAGTACTTC.

This sequence joins TRBV6-5 and TRBJ2-1; TRBD2 aligns across 8 bases. The CDR3 runs to 13 residues. Trimming at V came to 7 bases and at J to 12 bases, leaving 11 bases not matched to a gene. The germline V gene has CDR1 MNHEY and CDR2 SVGAGI. The CDR3 coding sequence is TGTGCCAGCACCATTATGGCCGGGGGGGCGCAGTTCTTC. Amino acid sequence: CASTIMAGGAQFF.

The genes are TRBV19 and TRBJ1-5; D remains ambiguous. The V end lost 3 bases, the J end lost 3 bases, and 9 bases lay between the germline ends. The CDR3 has 14 amino acids. CDR1 is LNHDA and CDR2 is SQIVND in the germline V gene (reference sequence). CDR3 nucleotide sequence: TGTGCCAGTAGTATTATTCTTACCAATCAGCCCCAGCATTTT. Protein sequence: CASSIILTNQPQHF.

CDR3 sequence (DNA): TGTGCCAGCAAGCCTCTAGGGGCCCAGCCCCAGCATTTT. Its protein is CASKPLGAQPQHF. The chain combines TRBV27 with TRBJ1-5; weak D call: TRBD1 (5 bases). The V gene's germline CDR1 is MNHEY and CDR2 SMNVEV (reference sequence). Trimming cost V 7 bases and J 7 bases, with 14 bases left between them. The CDR3 totals 13 residues.

This chain joins TRBV12-3 or TRBV12-4 and TRBJ2-1, with TRBD2 matching 10 bases. CDR3 length: 17 residues. The ends lost 4 bases at V and 4 bases at J; junction bases unmatched: 10. CDR3 bases: TGTGCCAGCAGTTCCAAAGCACCGGGACTAGCGTACAATGAGCAGTTCTTC. It is translated as CASSSKAPGLAYNEQFF.

This clonotype has only a few counts. The DNA for the CDR3 is TGCAGTGCTATACAGGGGAACTATAGCAATCAGCCCCAGCATTTT. Protein product: CSAIQGNYSNQPQHF. V and J are TRBV20-1 and TRBJ1-5; TRBD1 aligns across 7 bases. Germline V gene lookup returns CDR1 DFQATT and CDR2 SNEGSKA (reference sequence). This CDR3 has 15 amino acids. With 4 bases clipped from V and 0 bases from J, the junction kept 6 bases outside the gene matches.

This clonotype has ten or more counts. V gene TRBV7-3 combines with J gene TRBJ2-1; 10 nucleotides align to TRBD2. Germline-derived CDR1 and CDR2 are SGHTA and FQGTGA. The CDR3 loop spans 16 amino acids. Germline trimming cut 5 bases from V and 2 bases from J; bases unmatched to any gene: 6. Here the CDR3 reads CASSGDGTSAYNEQFF. In nucleotides, the CDR3 is TGTGCCAGCAGCGGAGACGGGACTAGCGCCTACAATGAGCAGTTCTTC.

V and J are TRBV30 and TRBJ2-7; D gene uncertain. Trimming removed 0 bases at V and 2 bases at J, with 8 bases between. CDR3 length: 13 amino acids. Germline CDR1 is GTSNPN and CDR2 is SVGIG (reference sequence). CDR3 nucleotides: TGTGCCTGGAGTGTACAGAATACCTACGAGCAGTACTTC. It yields the protein CAWSVQNTYEQYF.

This rearrangement joins TRBV11-2 to TRBJ2-1; maybe TRBD1 (6 bases). V was shortened by 5 bases and J by 5 bases, with 13 bases between the two germline ends. CDR1 and CDR2 from the germline V gene are SGHAT and FQNNGV. The CDR3 loop spans 14 amino acids. As DNA, the CDR3 is TGTGCCAGCAGCCCTAGACAGGCACACAATGAGCAGTTCTTC. This gives the protein CASSPRQAHNEQFF.

The chain links TRBV6-2 or TRBV6-3 to TRBJ1-5; the D is unclear. CDR3 length: 15 residues. V gave up 8 bases and J gave up 4 bases, with 18 bases separating them. The germline gives CDR1 MNHEY, CDR2 SVGEGT. The CDR3 nucleotides read TGTGCCAGCCAAGAAGGAGGGAGCGGAAATCAGCCCCAGCATTTT. It yields the protein CASQEGGSGNQPQHF.

The chain uses TRBV9 and TRBJ2-7; D perhaps matches TRBD2 (6 bases). CDR3 length: 15 residues. Germline assignment: CDR1 SGDLS and CDR2 YYNGEE. V was clipped by 4 bases and J by 2 bases, with 16 bases between them. Here the CDR3 DNA reads TGTGCCAGCAGCTCCTCACCGGGGGTCCCCTACGAGCAGTACTTC. Translating it yields CASSSSPGVPYEQYF.

In its sample, this clonotype was seen a few times. The rearrangement uses TRBV20-1 and TRBJ2-3, with 8 bases aligning to TRBD2. The CDR3 is 16 residues long. Looked up from germline, CDR1 is DFQATT and CDR2 is SNEGSKA (reference sequence). V gave up 1 base and J gave up 3 bases; unmatched junction bases: 9. CDR3 sequence reads: CSARASSGGETDTQYF. The CDR3 DNA follows: TGCAGTGCTAGAGCATCAAGCGGGGGAGAGACAGATACGCAGTATTTT.

The CDR3 is CATSRAVAGGRTWYNEQFF. In nucleotides, the CDR3 is TGTGCCACCAGCAGGGCGGTAGCGGGAGGAAGAACTTGGTACAATGAGCAGTTCTTC. The rearrangement uses TRBV15 and TRBJ2-1; 10 bases line up with TRBD2. Germline CDR1 and CDR2: LNHNV and YYDKDF (reference sequence). This CDR3 is 19 amino acids long. V gave up 3 bases and J gave up 4 bases; unmatched junction bases: 15.